One and the same sample provided the 21 T cell receptor beta chains below, sequenced in a study of PD-1 blockade in classical Hodgkin lymphoma. The time point denotes: cycle 4 day 1 (C4D1), after 5 to 7 weeks of nivolumab. All the patients suffered relapse after autologous stem cell transplantation, and brentuximab vedotin exposure differed. Assay used: immunoSEQ multiplex PCR; TCRdb lists only in-frame clones, some missing. The data show over 80,000 clones, with roughly 78% seen just once and 9.4% held by the top ten. The specimen comprised peripheral blood mononuclear cells (PBMCs), sampled before the fourth cycle of nivolumab. The receptor set was obtained from a human donor with classical Hodgkin lymphoma.

The chain carries TRBV6-5 and TRBJ2-3, with TRBD2 as a possible D gene (5 bases). Germline CDR1 and CDR2: MNHEY and SVGAGI. Trimming left V 2 bases short and J 1 base short, with 10 bases between. The CDR3 has 15 residues. CDR3: CASSYGLGGTDTQYF. CDR3 DNA sequence: TGTGCCAGCAGTTACGGACTTGGGGGCACAGATACGCAGTATTTT.

A remark on this clone: Possible read error: a much larger clone is one base away. The sample contains more than one DNA sequence encoding this CDR3. The gene calls are TRBV6-6 and TRBJ1-2; no reliable D call. This CDR3 has 13 residues. Per germline, CDR1 MNHNY and CDR2 SVGAGI (reference sequence). The ends were cut back, 0 bases at V and 0 bases at J, with 2 bases in the middle. The CDR3: CASSYSANYGYTF. CDR3 DNA sequence: TGTGCCAGCAGTTACTCGGCTAACTATGGCTACACCTTC.

This clone has just one count. The chain joins TRBV28 to TRBJ2-5, with 12 bases that match TRBD2. The germline CDR1 and CDR2 sequences are MDHEN and SYDVKM. J lost 4 bases, V lost 6 bases, and 15 bases had no gene match. The CDR3 consists of 18 residues. The CDR3 region has the DNA TGTGCCAGCAGGCCATCGGGACTAGCGGGCAAAAGGGGAGAGACCCAGTACTTC. This gives the protein CASRPSGLAGKRGETQYF.

This clone has more than one count but fewer than ten. V and J are TRBV27 and TRBJ1-4; no firm D call. The CDR3 loop spans 13 amino acids. Between the trimmed V and J ends, which lost 8 bases and 8 bases, there was a span of 15 bases. Germline lookup yields CDR1 MNHEY and CDR2 SMNVEV (reference sequence). The CDR3 sequence is CASRHPSREKLFF. The CDR3 nucleotides read TGTGCCAGCCGCCACCCCAGCAGGGAAAAACTGTTTTTT.

This chain uses TRBV6-4 with TRBJ1-5; 10 nucleotides align to TRBD1. J lost 1 base, V lost 4 bases, and 7 bases had no gene match. This CDR3 has 17 amino acids. The germline gives CDR1 MRHNA, CDR2 SNTAGT. The CDR3 region has the DNA TGTGCCAGCAGTGTGGGGACAGGGGAAATAAGCAATCAGCCCCAGCATTTT. The encoded protein is CASSVGTGEISNQPQHF.

V gene TRBV28 combines with J gene TRBJ2-7; 8 bases agree with TRBD1. Germline CDR1 MDHEN, CDR2 SYDVKM. CDR3 length equals 17 residues. V lost 1 base, J lost 7 bases, and 15 bases stayed unmatched. CDR3 in amino acids: CASSLFPTGVIFGEQYF. In DNA, the CDR3 is TGTGCCAGCAGTTTATTCCCGACAGGGGTTATTTTTGGGGAGCAGTACTTC.

This chain uses TRBV9 with TRBJ2-7; D perhaps matches TRBD1 (6 bases). This CDR3 region has 13 residues. Germline V gene lookup returns CDR1 SGDLS and CDR2 YYNGEE. V lost 2 bases, J lost 2 bases, and 8 bases lay in between. The CDR3 loop is CASSVTGTYEQYF. The CDR3, as DNA: TGTGCCAGCAGCGTTACAGGGACCTACGAGCAGTACTTC.

The V and J genes are TRBV2 and TRBJ1-5; TRBD1 is a possible D gene (5 bases). V lost 5 bases and J 4 bases, leaving 9 bases between the germline ends. The germline V gene has CDR1 SNHLY and CDR2 FYNNEI. CDR3 size: 13 residues. The CDR3 reads CASSPRQNQPQHF. For the CDR3, the DNA is TGTGCCAGCAGTCCCCGACAGAATCAGCCCCAGCATTTT.

The genes are TRBV2 and TRBJ2-6, with D possibly matching TRBD1 (6 bases). CDR3 length: 17 residues. Germline V gene data show CDR1 as SNHLY and CDR2 as FYNNEI. V was cut by 5 bases and J by 0 bases, with 14 bases left in between. The chain's CDR3 is CASSSPGHHSGANVLTF. CDR3 sequence (DNA): TGTGCCAGCAGTTCCCCGGGACACCACTCTGGGGCCAACGTCCTGACTTTC.

The rearrangement joins TRBV7-2 to TRBJ2-3, with TRBD1 matching 10 bases. The germline gives CDR1 SGHTA, CDR2 FQGNSA. The V segment lost 7 bases and the J segment 4 bases; nucleotides outside the gene matches: 8. The CDR3 is 15 amino acids. The CDR3 loop reads CASTGQGGVADTQYF. In DNA form, the CDR3 reads TGTGCCAGCACCGGACAGGGGGGAGTGGCAGATACGCAGTATTTT. Together with reference TRBV7-2 and TRBJ2-3, the CDR3 gives the full variable domain: GAGVSQSPSNKVTEKGKDVELRCDPISGHTALYWYRQSLGQGLEFLIYFQGNSAPDKSGLPSDRFSAERTGGSVSTLTIQRTQQEDSAVYLCASTGQGGVADTQYFGPGTRLTVL.

V is TRBV4-3 and J is TRBJ2-7; no clear D gene. Germline V gives CDR1 LGHNA, CDR2 YSLEER. The CDR3 runs to 15 residues. The germline V and J ends were trimmed by 5 bases and 4 bases, with 18 bases remaining between them. The CDR3 nucleotides are TGCGCCAGCAGCTCCTACAGAGAATATCCTTACGAGCAGTACTTC. As protein: CASSSYREYPYEQYF.

This chain connects TRBV5-1 to TRBJ2-7; the match to TRBD1 covers 9 bases. Germline lookup yields CDR1 SGHRS and CDR2 YFSETQ. V shed 0 bases, J shed 5 bases, and the junction held 6 bases outside the gene matches. This CDR3 is 15 amino acids long. CDR3 sequence reads: CASSLAGQGFHEQYF. In DNA, the CDR3 is TGCGCCAGCAGCTTGGCAGGACAGGGGTTCCACGAGCAGTACTTC.

The chain uses TRBV25-1 and TRBJ2-2; D call uncertain. The CDR3 is 13 residues long. The germline V and J ends were trimmed by 6 bases and 1 base, with 6 bases remaining between them. CDR1 and CDR2 (germline): MGHDK, SYGVNS. The CDR3 spells CASRARNTGELFF. In DNA form, the CDR3 reads TGTGCCAGCAGAGCAAGGAACACCGGGGAGCTGTTTTTT.

Only a few counts were recorded for this clone. The genes are TRBV6-5 and TRBJ2-1; 16 bases are shared with TRBD2. The CDR3 contains 15 residues. The V segment lost 10 bases and the J segment 9 bases; nucleotides outside the gene matches: 9. CDR1 is MNHEY, CDR2 SVGAGI, per germline. The CDR3 protein is CATGLAGGGVGEQFF. Here the CDR3 DNA reads TGTGCCACGGGACTAGCGGGAGGGGGTGTGGGTGAGCAGTTCTTC.

The chain is built from TRBV7-9 and TRBJ1-2; the match to TRBD1 covers 7 bases. Per germline, CDR1 SEHNR and CDR2 FQNEAQ (reference sequence). The CDR3 spans 13 residues. V shed 5 bases, J shed 7 bases, and the junction held 7 bases outside the gene matches. CDR3 in DNA: TGTGCCAGCAGCCTCCGCCAGGGGGGTGGCTACACCTTC. It encodes CASSLRQGGGYTF.

The CDR3, as DNA: TGTGCCATCAGTGACTCAGGGGGGAACTATGGCTACACCTTC. This codes for CAISDSGGNYGYTF. V and J are TRBV10-3 and TRBJ1-2; 7 bases match TRBD1. Germline-derived CDR1 and CDR2 are ENHRY and SYGVKD. J was trimmed by 2 bases and V by 3 bases; bases with no gene match: 3. This CDR3 spans 14 amino acids.

The chain uses TRBV5-1 and TRBJ2-7; D is perhaps TRBD1 (6 bases). V lost 6 bases, J lost 3 bases, and 22 bases lay in between. The CDR3 loop spans 16 amino acids. The germline CDR1 and CDR2 sequences are SGHRS and YFSETQ. CDR3 loop: CASKLDPGTLGYEQYF. Here the CDR3 DNA reads TGCGCCAGCAAGTTAGACCCGGGGACATTGGGCTACGAGCAGTACTTC.

The chain joins TRBV5-6 to TRBJ2-4; no clear D. Germline V gene sequence: CDR1 SGHDT, CDR2 YYEEEE. V lost 0 bases and J 0 bases, leaving 7 bases between the germline ends. The CDR3 has 15 amino acids. The CDR3 spells CASSLGTIAKNIQYF. For the CDR3, the DNA is TGTGCCAGCAGCTTGGGGACGATAGCCAAAAACATTCAGTACTTC.

This rearrangement joins TRBV7-6 to TRBJ1-4, with D tentatively TRBD1 (5 bases). This CDR3 contains 11 residues. The germline V and J ends were trimmed by 5 bases and 14 bases, with 12 bases remaining between them. Germline assignment: CDR1 SGHVS and CDR2 FNYEAQ. The CDR3 loop reads CASSPGRGLFF. CDR3 nucleotides: TGTGCCAGCAGCCCGGGGCGGGGTCTGTTTTTT. The full variable domain, in which reference TRBV7-6 and TRBJ1-4 provide the parts outside the CDR3, is GAGVSQSPRYKVTKRGQDVALRCDPISGHVSLYWYRQALGQGPEFLTYFNYEAQQDKSGLPNDRFSAERPEGSISTLTIQRTEQRDSAMYRCASSPGRGLFFGSGTQLSVL.

Only one count was recorded for this clone. This rearrangement joins TRBV11-2 to TRBJ2-5, with 9 positions matching TRBD1. The V gene's germline CDR1 is SGHAT and CDR2 FQNNGV. The V gene end was trimmed by 7 bases and the J gene end by 2 bases; junction bases not matched to a gene: 11. CDR3 length equals 16 residues. CDR3 DNA sequence: TGTGCCAGCACTCCGGGACAGGGAATTGTTCAAGAGACCCAGTACTTC. The encoded protein is CASTPGQGIVQETQYF.

The chain recombines TRBV10-3 with TRBJ2-7; 10 nucleotides line up with TRBD2. CDR1 and CDR2 (germline): ENHRY, SYGVKD. V trimming: 7 bases; J trimming: 2 bases; junction bases outside the gene matches: 5. The CDR3 runs to 14 residues. In DNA, the CDR3 is TGTGCCATCACCAGGACTAGCGGCCCCTACGAGCAGTACTTC. This encodes CAITRTSGPYEQYF.